Listed below are T cell receptor beta chains from one sample, sequenced in a study of blood T cells in healthy people across ages. TCRdb re-called the 5' RACE reads with MiXCR, one entry per CDR3 protein. Of roughly 1.5 million distinct CDR3 sequences listed, 40% to 45% are singletons. Sequences were obtained from blood. The receptor source for this set is a woman younger than 35 in good health. The CDR3 runs from the conserved cysteine through the conserved F or W. A D gene is named only where the DNA matches it firmly. Rows may omit the clone size; those that give it use once, few, many or a size class.

few,-,TRBV27,CASSLGSRDSRYF
few,TRBD2,TRBV9,CASSVLAGDRYNEQFF
-,TRBD1,TRBV12-3/TRBV12-4,CASSRGPGQPQHF
-,-,TRBV19,CASSIIGTEAFF
-,TRBD2,TRBV7-9,CASGLGMSGKETQYF
-,-,TRBV5-4,CASSTKGAYGYTF
-,-,TRBV30,CAWDTGRGTEAFF
few,-,TRBV25-1,CASREVDEQFF
-,-,TRBV9,CASSVDGSPRFEQYF
-,-,TRBV20-1,CSAYRDTSNNEQFF
-,-,TRBV7-9,CASSPSRLNTEAFF
-,-,TRBV27,CASIDSNYGYTF
-,TRBD1,TRBV12-3/TRBV12-4,CASSSTWTGGVEQYF
-,TRBD1,TRBV20-1,CSARTAGQGTDTQYF
-,TRBD1,TRBV25-1,CASSTVDRAHSGNTIYF
-,TRBD2,TRBV4-1,CASSPSRVAGGLAYEQYF
-,TRBD1,TRBV4-3,CASSQEGTGNEKLFF
once,TRBD1,TRBV14,CASSQDPGTGANTEAFF
-,-,TRBV12-3/TRBV12-4,CASSPRSGNTEAFF
few,TRBD2,TRBV6-4,CASSDSGLAGGTYNEQFF
-,-,TRBV11-2,CASSYSYTGEQFF
few,-,TRBV4-3,CASSQLQGEGRTQYF
few,-,TRBV29-1,CSVENRLAETQYF
-,-,TRBV20-1,CSARDWILAKNIQYF
-,-,TRBV12-3/TRBV12-4,CASSFDVWGEQYF
few,TRBD2,TRBV29-1,CSVAGLATDTQYF
few,-,TRBV7-2,CASSLEGNSYEQYF
-,-,TRBV6-6,CASSYSITGPKDEQYF
-,TRBD2,TRBV28,CASSFMGLAGGNQETQYF
-,-,TRBV9,CASSVDTGTYNEQFF
few,-,TRBV29-1,CSVDSGGGYTF
many,-,TRBV7-2,CASSSQYGYTF
-,TRBD1,TRBV20-1,CSASHRGNNSPPHF
few,-,TRBV4-3,CASSQATWTDTQYF
-,-,TRBV6-2/TRBV6-3,CASSPSDWYNEQFF
-,TRBD1,TRBV2,CASRADRGFYEQYF